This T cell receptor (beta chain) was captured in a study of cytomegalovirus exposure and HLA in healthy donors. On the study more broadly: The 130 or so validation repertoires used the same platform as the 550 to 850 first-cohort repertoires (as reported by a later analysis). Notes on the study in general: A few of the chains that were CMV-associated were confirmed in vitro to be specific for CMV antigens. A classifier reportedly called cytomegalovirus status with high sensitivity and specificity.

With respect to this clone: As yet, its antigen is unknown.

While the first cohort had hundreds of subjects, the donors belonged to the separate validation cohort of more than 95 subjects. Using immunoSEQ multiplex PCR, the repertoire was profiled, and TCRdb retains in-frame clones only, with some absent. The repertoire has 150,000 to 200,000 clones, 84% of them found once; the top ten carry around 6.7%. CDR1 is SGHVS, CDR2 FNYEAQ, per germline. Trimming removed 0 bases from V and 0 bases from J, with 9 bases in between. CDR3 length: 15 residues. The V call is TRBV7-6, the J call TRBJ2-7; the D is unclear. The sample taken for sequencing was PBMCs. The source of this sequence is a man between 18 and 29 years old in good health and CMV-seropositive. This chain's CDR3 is CASSLALADSYEQYF. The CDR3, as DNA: TGTGCCAGCAGCTTAGCGCTGGCGGACTCCTACGAGCAGTACTTC.